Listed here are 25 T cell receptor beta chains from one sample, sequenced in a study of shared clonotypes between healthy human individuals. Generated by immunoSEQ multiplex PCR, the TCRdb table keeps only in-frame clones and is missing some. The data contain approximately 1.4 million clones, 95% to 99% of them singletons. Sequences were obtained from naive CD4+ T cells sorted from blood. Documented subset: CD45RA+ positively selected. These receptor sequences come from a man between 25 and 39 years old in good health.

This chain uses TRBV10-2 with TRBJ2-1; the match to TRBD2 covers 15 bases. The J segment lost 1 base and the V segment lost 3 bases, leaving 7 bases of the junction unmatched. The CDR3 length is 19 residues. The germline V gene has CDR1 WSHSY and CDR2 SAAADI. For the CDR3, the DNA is TGCGCCAGCAGTGATTGGGGACTAGCGGGAGGAGGGTCCTACAATGAGCAGTTCTTC. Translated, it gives CASSDWGLAGGGSYNEQFF.

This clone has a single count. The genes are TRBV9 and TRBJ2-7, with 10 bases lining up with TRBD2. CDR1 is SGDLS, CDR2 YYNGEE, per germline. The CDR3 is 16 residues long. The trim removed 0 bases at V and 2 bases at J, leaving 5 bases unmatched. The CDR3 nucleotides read TGTGCCAGCAGCGTAGATAGCGGGAGGACCCCCTACGAGCAGTACTTC. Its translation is CASSVDSGRTPYEQYF.

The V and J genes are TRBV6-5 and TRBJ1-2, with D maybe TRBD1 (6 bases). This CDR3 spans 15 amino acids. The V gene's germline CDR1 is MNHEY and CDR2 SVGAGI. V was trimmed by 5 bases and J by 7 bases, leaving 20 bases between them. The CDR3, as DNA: TGTGCCAGCAGTCCCCTTGGAGGGGGTTTCAGTGGCTACACCTTC. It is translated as CASSPLGGGFSGYTF.

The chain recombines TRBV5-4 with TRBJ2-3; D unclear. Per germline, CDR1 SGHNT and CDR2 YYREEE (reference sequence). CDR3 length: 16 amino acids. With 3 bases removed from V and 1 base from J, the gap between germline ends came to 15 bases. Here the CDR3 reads CASSSSAGSRTDTQYF. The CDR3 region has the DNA TGTGCCAGCAGCTCATCCGCCGGGTCCCGCACAGATACGCAGTATTTT. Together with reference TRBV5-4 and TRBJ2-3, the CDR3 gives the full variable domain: ETGVTQSPTHLIKTRGQQVTLRCSSQSGHNTVSWYQQALGQGPQFIFQYYREEENGRGNFPPRFSGLQFPNYSSELNVNALELDDSALYLCASSSSAGSRTDTQYFGPGTRLTVL.

CDR3 nucleotides: TGTGCCAGCAGCTCCCCGGGGACAGTTAATGAAAAACTGTTTTTT. The encoded protein is CASSSPGTVNEKLFF. V and J are TRBV7-9 and TRBJ1-4; 7 nucleotides align to TRBD1. The junction had 6 bases not matched to a gene; V was cut back by 4 bases and J by 4 bases. The CDR3 consists of 15 residues. Germline V CDR1 and CDR2: SEHNR, FQNEAQ (reference sequence).

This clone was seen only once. The CDR3 region has the DNA TGTGCCAGCAGACCCGCTAGCGGCCGGATCTCTGAGCAGTTCTTC. Translation gives CASRPASGRISEQFF. The rearrangement links TRBV28 to TRBJ2-1; TRBD2 agrees at 7 bases. Germline loops: CDR1 MDHEN, CDR2 SYDVKM. This CDR3 spans 15 amino acids. J was trimmed by 9 bases and V by 6 bases; bases with no gene match: 14.

The CDR3 loop reads CASSEIGGYYEQYF. CDR3 nucleotide sequence: TGCGCCAGCAGTGAGATCGGCGGGTACTACGAGCAGTACTTC. The chain uses TRBV10-2 and TRBJ2-7; D is perhaps TRBD2 (5 bases). Germline lookup yields CDR1 WSHSY and CDR2 SAAADI. The CDR3 has 14 residues. With 2 bases removed from V and 3 bases from J, the gap between germline ends came to 11 bases.

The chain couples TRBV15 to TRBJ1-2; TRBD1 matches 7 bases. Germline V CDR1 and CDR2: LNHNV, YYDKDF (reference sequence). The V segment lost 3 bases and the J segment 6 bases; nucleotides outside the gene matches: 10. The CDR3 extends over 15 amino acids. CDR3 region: CATSSRGGDLDGYTF. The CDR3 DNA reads TGTGCCACCAGCAGCAGGGGGGGTGACTTGGATGGCTACACCTTC.

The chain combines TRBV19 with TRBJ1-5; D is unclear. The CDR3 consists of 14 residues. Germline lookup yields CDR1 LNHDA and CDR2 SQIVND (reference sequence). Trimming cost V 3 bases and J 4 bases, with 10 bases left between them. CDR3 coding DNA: TGTGCCAGTAGTATTGCATTTCAGAATCAGCCCCAGCATTTT. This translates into CASSIAFQNQPQHF.

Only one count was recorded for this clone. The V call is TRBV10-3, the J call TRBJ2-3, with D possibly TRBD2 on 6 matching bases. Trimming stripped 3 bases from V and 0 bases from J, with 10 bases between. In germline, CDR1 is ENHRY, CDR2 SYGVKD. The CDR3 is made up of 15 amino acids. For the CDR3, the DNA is TGTGCCATCAGTGATAGCGGACGTAGCACAGATACGCAGTATTTT. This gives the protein CAISDSGRSTDTQYF.

In nucleotides, the CDR3 is TGTGCCAGCAGTTACTCGCTACAGGGGAGCACTGAAGCTTTCTTT. This sequence encodes CASSYSLQGSTEAFF. The V and J genes are TRBV6-5 and TRBJ1-1; 7 nucleotides line up with TRBD1. CDR3 length: 15 residues. V lost 0 bases and J lost 4; bases outside the gene matches: 5. CDR1 is MNHEY, CDR2 SVGAGI, per germline.

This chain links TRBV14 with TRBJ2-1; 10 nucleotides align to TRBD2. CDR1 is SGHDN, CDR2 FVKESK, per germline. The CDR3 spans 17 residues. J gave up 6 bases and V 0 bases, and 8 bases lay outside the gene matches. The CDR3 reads CASSQDVSSGRANEQFF. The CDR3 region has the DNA TGTGCCAGCAGCCAAGATGTCTCAAGCGGGAGGGCCAATGAGCAGTTCTTC.

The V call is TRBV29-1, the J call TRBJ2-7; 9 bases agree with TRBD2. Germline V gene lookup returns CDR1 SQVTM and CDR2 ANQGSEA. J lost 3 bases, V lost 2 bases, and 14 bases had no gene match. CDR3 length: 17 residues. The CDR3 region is CSVESRKRREGFYEQYF. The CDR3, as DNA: TGCAGCGTTGAATCGAGGAAGAGGCGGGAGGGCTTCTACGAGCAGTACTTC.

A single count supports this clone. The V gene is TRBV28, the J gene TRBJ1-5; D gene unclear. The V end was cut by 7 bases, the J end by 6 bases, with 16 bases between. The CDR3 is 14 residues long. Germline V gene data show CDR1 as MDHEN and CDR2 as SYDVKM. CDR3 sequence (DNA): TGTGCCAGCATACCCGGACGCCGGGGTCAGCCCCAGCATTTT. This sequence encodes CASIPGRRGQPQHF.

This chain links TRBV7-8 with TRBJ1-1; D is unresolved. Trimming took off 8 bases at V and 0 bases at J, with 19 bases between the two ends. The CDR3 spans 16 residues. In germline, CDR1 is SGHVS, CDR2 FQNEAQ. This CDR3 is CASYKQLPHMNTEAFF. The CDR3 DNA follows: TGTGCCAGCTACAAACAACTTCCCCACATGAACACTGAAGCTTTCTTT.

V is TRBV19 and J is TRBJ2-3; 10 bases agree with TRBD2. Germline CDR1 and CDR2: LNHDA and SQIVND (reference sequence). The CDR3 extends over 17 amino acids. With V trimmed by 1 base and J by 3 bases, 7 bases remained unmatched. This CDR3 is CASSIAPSGRLTDTQYF. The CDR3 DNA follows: TGTGCCAGTAGTATAGCTCCTAGCGGGAGATTGACAGATACGCAGTATTTT.

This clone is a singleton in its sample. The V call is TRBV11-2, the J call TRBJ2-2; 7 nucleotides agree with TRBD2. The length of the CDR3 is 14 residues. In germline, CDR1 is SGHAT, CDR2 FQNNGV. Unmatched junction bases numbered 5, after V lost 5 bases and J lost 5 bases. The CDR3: CASSHRGVTGELFF. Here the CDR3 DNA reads TGTGCCAGCAGCCACCGGGGGGTAACCGGGGAGCTGTTTTTT.

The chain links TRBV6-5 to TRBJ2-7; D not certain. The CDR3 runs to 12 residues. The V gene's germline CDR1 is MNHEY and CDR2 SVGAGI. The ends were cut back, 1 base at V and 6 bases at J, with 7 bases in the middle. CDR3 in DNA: TGTGCCAGCAGTTACTTGGGAAGCGAGCAGTACTTC. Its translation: CASSYLGSEQYF.

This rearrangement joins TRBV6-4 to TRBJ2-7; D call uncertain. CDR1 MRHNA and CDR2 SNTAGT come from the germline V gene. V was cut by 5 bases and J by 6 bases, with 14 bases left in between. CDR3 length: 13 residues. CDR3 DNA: TGTGCCAGCAGTATCGAACCGTTTGGCGAGCAGTACTTC. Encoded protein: CASSIEPFGEQYF.

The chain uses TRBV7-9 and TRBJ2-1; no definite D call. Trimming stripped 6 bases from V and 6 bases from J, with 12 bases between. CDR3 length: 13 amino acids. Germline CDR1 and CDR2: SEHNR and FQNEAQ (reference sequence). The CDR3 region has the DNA TGTGCCAGCAGTCGAGGCCAGAGCAATGAGCAGTTCTTC. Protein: CASSRGQSNEQFF. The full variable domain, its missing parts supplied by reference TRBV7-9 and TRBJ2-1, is DTGVSQNPRHKITKRGQNVTFRCDPISEHNRLYWYRQTLGQGPEFLTYFQNEAQLEKSRLLSDRFSAERPKGSFSTLEIQRTEQGDSAMYLCASSRGQSNEQFFGPGTRLTVL.

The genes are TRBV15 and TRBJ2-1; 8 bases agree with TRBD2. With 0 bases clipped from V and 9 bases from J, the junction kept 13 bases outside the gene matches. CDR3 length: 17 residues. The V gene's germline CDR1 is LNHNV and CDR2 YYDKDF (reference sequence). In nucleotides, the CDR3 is TGTGCCACCAGCAGAGATGGCAAGAGCGGGAGTGGTTTTGAGCAGTTCTTC. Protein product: CATSRDGKSGSGFEQFF.

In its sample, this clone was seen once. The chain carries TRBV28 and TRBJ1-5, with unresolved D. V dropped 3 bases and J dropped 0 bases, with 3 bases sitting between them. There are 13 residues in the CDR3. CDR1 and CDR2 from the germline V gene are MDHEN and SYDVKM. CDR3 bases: TGTGCCAGCAGTTTGCATAGCAATCAGCCCCAGCATTTT. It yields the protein CASSLHSNQPQHF.

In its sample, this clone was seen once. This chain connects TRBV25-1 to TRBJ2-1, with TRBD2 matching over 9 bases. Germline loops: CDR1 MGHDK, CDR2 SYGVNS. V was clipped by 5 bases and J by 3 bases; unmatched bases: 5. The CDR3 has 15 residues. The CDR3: CASSTLAGIYNEQFF. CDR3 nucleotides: TGTGCCAGCAGTACGCTAGCGGGAATCTACAATGAGCAGTTCTTC.

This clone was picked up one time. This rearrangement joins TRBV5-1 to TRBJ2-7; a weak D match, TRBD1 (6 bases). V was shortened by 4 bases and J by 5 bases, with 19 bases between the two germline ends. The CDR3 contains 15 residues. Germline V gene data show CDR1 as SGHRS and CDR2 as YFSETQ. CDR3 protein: CASSSLRGIMDEQYF. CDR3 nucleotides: TGCGCCAGCAGCAGCTTAAGGGGGATTATGGACGAGCAGTACTTC.

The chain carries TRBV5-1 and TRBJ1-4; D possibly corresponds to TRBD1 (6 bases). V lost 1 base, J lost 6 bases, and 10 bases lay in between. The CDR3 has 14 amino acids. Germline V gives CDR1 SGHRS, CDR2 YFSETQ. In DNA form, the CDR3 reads TGCGCCAGCAGCTTGTGGGGGGCCTATGAAAAACTGTTTTTT. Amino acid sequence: CASSLWGAYEKLFF.